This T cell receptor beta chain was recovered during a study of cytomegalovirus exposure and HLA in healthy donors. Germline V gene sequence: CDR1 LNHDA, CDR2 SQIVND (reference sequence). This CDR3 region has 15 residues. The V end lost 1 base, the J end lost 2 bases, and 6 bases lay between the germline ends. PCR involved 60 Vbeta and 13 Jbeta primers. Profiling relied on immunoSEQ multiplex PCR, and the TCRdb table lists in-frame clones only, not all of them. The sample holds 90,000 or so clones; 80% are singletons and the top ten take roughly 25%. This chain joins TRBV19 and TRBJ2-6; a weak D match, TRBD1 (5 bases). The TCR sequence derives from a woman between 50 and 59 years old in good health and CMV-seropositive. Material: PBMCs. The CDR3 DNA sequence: TGTGCCAGTAGTATAGGCAGGGCTGGGGCCAACGTCCTGACTTTC. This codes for CASSIGRAGANVLTF.